Sequencing of this T cell receptor beta chain was carried out in a study of T cell responses to AZD1222 COVID-19 vaccine. General observations from the study: Spike-specific TCR breadth and depth went up after people got two AZD1222 doses. Nearly half of unique spike-specific TCRs reportedly avoided B.1.351 and B.1.1.7 mutated regions.

Clones were sequenced by immunoSEQ multiplex PCR, and TCRdb holds only the in-frame ones, with some missing. This sample has roughly 67,000 clones, with 88% found just once. Looked up from germline, CDR1 is SGHRS and CDR2 is YFSETQ. The CDR3 runs 14 residues. V lost 0 bases to trimming and J lost 0 bases, with 4 bases between them. Points on this clone: Its cognate antigen is unknown. Other DNA sequences within the sample encode an identical CDR3.

The sample was peripheral blood, taken on day 0 of AZD1222 vaccination. This TCR came from an adult in good health. The chain links TRBV5-1 to TRBJ1-3; D gene unclear. CDR3 residues: CASSLAASGNTIYF. The CDR3, as DNA: TGCGCCAGCAGCTTGGCGGCCTCTGGAAACACCATATATTTT.